The rows below give T cell receptor beta chains drawn from one sample of a study of shared clonotypes between healthy human individuals. The table came from immunoSEQ multiplex PCR; TCRdb's copy has only in-frame clones and leaves some out. The table lists roughly 2.5 million clones, roughly nine tenths of them singletons. The sequenced material came from naive CD4+ T cells sorted from blood. Source of these receptors: a man between 18 and 29 years old in good health. Each CDR3 is given with its conserved first and last residue. The D gene is left open where the match is weak. Rows give clone size only sometimes, using once, few, many, or a class for an expanded clone.

d_call j_call clone_size v_call cdr3_nt cdr3_aa
NA TRBJ2-1 NA TRBV4-3 TGCGCCAGCAGCCAGGTCGGTAGCTCCTACAATGAGCAGTTCTTC CASSQVGSSYNEQFF
NA TRBJ2-6 once TRBV2 TGTGCCAGCAGGGTCGCCTCTGGGGCCAACGTCCTGACTTTC CASRVASGANVLTF
TRBD2 TRBJ2-7 NA TRBV6-5 TGTGCCAGCAGTCCTCGACTAGCGGGAGGTCACGAGCAGTACTTC CASSPRLAGGHEQYF
TRBD2 TRBJ2-3 NA TRBV11-2 TGTGCCAGCAGCTTAGAACTAGCGGTTAACACAGATACGCAGTATTTT CASSLELAVNTDTQYF
NA TRBJ2-7 NA TRBV28 TGTGCCAGCAGTTTAAGCCCAGGGCCCTACGAGCAGTACTTC CASSLSPGPYEQYF
TRBD1 TRBJ1-2 NA TRBV7-9 TGTGCCAGCAGCTTAGGAGGGGGCGGGTACGGCTACACCTTC CASSLGGGGYGYTF
NA TRBJ1-1 NA TRBV19 TGTGCCAGTAGTCCGAACTATCCGGGTCTTACTCCTGCTTTCTTT CASSPNYPGLTPAFF
NA TRBJ2-2 NA TRBV18 TGTGCCAGCTCACCATCTGGCCCAAGTGGCACCGGGGAGCTGTTTTTT CASSPSGPSGTGELFF
TRBD1 TRBJ2-3 NA TRBV5-1 TGCGCCAGCAGGACAACAGGGGGCACAGATACGCAGTATTTT CASRTTGGTDTQYF
NA TRBJ2-7 NA TRBV9 TGTGCCAGCAGCGCAGCTGAAGATAGGGACGAGCAGTACTTC CASSAAEDRDEQYF